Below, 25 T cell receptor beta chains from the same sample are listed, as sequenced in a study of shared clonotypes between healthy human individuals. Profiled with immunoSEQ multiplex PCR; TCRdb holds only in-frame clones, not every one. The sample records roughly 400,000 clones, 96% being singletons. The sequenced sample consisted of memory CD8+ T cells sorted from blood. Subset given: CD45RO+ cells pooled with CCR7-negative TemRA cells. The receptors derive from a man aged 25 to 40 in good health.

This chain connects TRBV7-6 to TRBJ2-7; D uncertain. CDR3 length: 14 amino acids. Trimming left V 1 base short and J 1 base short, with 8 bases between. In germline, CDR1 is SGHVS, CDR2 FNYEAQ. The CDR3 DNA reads TGTGCCAGCAGCTTAGGTACAGTTTCCTACGAGCAGTACTTC. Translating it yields CASSLGTVSYEQYF.

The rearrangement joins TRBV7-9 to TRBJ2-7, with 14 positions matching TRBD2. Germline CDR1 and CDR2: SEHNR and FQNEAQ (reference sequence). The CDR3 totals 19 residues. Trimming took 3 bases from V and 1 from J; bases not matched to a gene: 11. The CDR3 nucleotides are TGTGCCAGCAGCTTTTTTGTTTCGGGGACTAGCGGGAGTTCCTACGAGCAGTACTTC. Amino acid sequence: CASSFFVSGTSGSSYEQYF.

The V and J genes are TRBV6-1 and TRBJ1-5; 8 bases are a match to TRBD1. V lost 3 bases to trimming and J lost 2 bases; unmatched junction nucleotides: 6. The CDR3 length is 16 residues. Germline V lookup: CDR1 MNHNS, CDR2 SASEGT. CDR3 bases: TGTGCCAGCAGTGATATAGGACAGGGCGGCAATCAGCCCCAGCATTTT. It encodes CASSDIGQGGNQPQHF.

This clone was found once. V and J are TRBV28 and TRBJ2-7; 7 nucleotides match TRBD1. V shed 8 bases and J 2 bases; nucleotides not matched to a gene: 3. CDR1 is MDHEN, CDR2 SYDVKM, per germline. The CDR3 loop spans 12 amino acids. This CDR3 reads CASQTGAYEQYF. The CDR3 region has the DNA TGTGCCAGCCAAACAGGGGCCTACGAGCAGTACTTC.

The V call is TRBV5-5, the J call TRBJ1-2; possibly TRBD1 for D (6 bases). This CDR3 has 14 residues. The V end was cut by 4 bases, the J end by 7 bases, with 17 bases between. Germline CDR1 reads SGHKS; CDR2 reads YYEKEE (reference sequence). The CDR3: CASSAEYRESGYTF. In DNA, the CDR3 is TGTGCCAGCAGCGCAGAATACAGGGAAAGTGGCTACACCTTC.

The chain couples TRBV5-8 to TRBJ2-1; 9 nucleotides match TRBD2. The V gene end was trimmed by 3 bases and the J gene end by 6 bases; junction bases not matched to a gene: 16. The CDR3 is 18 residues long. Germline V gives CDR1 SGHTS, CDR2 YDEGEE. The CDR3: CASSSPLLREGLCNEQFF. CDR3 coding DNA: TGTGCCAGCAGCTCACCCCTTTTGCGGGAGGGCCTTTGCAATGAGCAGTTCTTC.

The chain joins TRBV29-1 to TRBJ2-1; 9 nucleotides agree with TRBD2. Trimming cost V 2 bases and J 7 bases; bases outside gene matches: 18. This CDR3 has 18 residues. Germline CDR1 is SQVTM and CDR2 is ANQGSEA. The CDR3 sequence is CSVESRIMAGGQGNEQFF. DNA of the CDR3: TGCAGCGTTGAATCTCGGATCATGGCGGGAGGGCAGGGTAATGAGCAGTTCTTC.

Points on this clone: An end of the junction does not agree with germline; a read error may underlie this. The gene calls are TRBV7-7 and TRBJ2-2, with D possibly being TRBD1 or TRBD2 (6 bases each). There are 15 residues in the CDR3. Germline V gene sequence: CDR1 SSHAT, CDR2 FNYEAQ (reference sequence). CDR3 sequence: CASSLGGSDTGELFF. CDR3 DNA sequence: TGTGCTAGCAGCTTAGGGGGGTCTGACACCGGGGAGCTGTTTTTT. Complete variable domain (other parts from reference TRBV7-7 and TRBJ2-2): GAGVSQSPRYKVTKRGQDVTLRCDPISSHATLYWYQQALGQGPEFLTYFNYEAQPDKSGLPSDRFSAERPEGSISTLTIQRTEQRDSAMYRCASSLGGSDTGELFFGEGSRLTVL.

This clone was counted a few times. DNA of the CDR3: TGTGCCAGCAGCTTAACGACAGGGAACTATGGCTACACCTTC. Its translation is CASSLTTGNYGYTF. The rearrangement uses TRBV11-2 and TRBJ1-2; 7 bases align to TRBD1. V trimming: 2 bases; J trimming: 2 bases; junction bases outside the gene matches: 2. The CDR3 extends over 14 amino acids. Germline CDR1 SGHAT, CDR2 FQNNGV. The full variable domain, in which reference TRBV11-2 and TRBJ1-2 provide the parts outside the CDR3, is EAGVAQSPRYKIIEKRQSVAFWCNPISGHATLYWYQQILGQGPKLLIQFQNNGVVDDSQLPKDRFSAERLKGVDSTLKIQPAKLEDSAVYLCASSLTTGNYGYTFGSGTRLTVV.

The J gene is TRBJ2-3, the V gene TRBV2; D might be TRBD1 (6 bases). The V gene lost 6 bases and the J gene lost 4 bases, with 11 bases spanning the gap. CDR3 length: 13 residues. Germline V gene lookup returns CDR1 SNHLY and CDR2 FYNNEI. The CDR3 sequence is CASRQQGPDTQYF. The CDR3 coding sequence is TGTGCCAGCAGACAACAGGGCCCAGATACGCAGTATTTT. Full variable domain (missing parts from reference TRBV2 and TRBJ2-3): EPEVTQTPSHQVTQMGQEVILRCVPISNHLYFYWYRQILGQKVEFLVSFYNNEISEKSEIFDDQFSVERPDGSNFTLKIRSTKLEDSAMYFCASRQQGPDTQYFGPGTRLTVL.

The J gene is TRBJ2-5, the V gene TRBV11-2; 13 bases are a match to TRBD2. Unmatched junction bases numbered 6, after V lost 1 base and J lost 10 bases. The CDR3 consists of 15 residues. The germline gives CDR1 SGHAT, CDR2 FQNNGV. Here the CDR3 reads CASSLARTSGSGQYF. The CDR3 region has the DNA TGTGCCAGCAGCTTAGCCCGGACTAGCGGGAGCGGCCAGTACTTC.

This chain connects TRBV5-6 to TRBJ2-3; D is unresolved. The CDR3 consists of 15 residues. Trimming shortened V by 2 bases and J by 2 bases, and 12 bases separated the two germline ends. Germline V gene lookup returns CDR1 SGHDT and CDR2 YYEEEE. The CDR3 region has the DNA TGTGCCAGCAGCTTCCTAGGGTTAATCACAGATACGCAGTATTTT. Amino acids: CASSFLGLITDTQYF.

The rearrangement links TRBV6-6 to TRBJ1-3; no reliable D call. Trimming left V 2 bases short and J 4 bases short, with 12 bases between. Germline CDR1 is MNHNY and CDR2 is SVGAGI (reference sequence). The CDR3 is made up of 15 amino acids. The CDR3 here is CASSYPAAAGNTIYF. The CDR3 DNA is TGTGCCAGCAGTTACCCCGCGGCAGCCGGAAACACCATATATTTT.

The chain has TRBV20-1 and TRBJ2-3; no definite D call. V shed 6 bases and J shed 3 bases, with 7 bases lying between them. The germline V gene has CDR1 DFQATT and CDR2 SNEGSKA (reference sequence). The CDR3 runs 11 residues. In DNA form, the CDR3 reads TGCAGTGCAACGGAAACAGATACGCAGTATTTT. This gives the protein CSATETDTQYF.

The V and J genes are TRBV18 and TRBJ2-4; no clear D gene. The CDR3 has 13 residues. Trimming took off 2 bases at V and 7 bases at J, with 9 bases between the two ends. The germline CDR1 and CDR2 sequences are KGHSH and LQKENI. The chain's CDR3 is CASSPILGNIQYF. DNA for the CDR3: TGTGCCAGCTCACCAATATTAGGGAACATTCAGTACTTC.

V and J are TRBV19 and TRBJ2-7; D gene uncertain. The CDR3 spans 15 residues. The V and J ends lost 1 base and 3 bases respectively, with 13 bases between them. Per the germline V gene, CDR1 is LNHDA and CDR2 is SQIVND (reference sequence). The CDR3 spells CASSIGTTFLYEQYF. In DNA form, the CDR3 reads TGTGCCAGTAGTATAGGGACCACTTTCCTCTACGAGCAGTACTTC.

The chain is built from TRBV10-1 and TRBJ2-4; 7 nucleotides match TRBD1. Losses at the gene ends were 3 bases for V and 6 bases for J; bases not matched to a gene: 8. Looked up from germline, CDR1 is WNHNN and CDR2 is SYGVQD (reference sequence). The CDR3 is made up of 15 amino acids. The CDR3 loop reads CASSDSDRLGNIQYF. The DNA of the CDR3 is TGCGCCAGCAGTGACTCGGACAGGCTCGGAAACATTCAGTACTTC.

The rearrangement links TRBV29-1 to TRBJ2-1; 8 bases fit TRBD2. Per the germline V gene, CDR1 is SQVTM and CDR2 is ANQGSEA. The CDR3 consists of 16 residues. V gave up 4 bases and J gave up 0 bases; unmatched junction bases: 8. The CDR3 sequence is CSVGSGSSSSYNEQFF. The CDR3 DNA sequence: TGCAGCGTTGGGAGCGGGAGCAGCAGCTCCTACAATGAGCAGTTCTTC.

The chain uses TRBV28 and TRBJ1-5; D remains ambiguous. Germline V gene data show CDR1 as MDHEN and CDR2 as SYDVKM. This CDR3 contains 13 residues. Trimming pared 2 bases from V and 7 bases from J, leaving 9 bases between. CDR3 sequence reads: CASSLGVGQPQHF. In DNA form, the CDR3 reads TGTGCCAGCAGTTTAGGTGTCGGGCAGCCCCAGCATTTT.

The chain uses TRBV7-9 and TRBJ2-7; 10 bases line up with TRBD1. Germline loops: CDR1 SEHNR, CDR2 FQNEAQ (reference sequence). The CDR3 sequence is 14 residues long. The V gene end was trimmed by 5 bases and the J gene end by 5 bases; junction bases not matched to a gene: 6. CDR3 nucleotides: TGTGCCAGCAGCGCTAGACAGGGGGCGCACGAGCAGTACTTC. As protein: CASSARQGAHEQYF.

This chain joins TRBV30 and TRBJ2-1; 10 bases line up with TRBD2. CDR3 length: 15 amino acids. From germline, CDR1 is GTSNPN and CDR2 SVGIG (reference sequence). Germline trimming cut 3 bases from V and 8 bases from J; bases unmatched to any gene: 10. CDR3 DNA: TGTGCCTGGAGCGGTAGACTAGCGGGTATAGATGAGCAGTTCTTC. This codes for CAWSGRLAGIDEQFF.

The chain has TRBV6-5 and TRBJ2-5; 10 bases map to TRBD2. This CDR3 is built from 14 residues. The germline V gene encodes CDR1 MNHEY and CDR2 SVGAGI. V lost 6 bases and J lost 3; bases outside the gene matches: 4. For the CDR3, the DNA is TGTGCCAGCAGACCTAGCGGGAGAAAAGAGACCCAGTACTTC. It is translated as CASRPSGRKETQYF.

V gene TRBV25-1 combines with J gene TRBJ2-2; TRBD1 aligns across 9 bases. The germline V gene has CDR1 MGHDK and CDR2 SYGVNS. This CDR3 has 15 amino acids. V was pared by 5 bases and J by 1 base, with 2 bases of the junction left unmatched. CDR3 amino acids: CASSSDRGNTGELFF. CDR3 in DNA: TGTGCCAGCAGTTCGGACAGGGGGAACACCGGGGAGCTGTTTTTT.

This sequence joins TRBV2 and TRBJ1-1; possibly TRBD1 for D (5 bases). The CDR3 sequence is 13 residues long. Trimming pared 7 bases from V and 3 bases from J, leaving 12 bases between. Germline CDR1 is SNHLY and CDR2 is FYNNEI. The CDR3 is CASKGRGHTEAFF. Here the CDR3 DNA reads TGTGCCAGCAAGGGAAGGGGACACACTGAAGCTTTCTTT.

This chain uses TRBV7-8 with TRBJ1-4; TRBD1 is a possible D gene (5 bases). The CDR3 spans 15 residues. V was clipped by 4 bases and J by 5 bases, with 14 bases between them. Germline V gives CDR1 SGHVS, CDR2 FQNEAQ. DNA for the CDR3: TGTGCCAGCAGCTCCCGGGACGGAAGAAATGAAAAACTGTTTTTT. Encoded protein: CASSSRDGRNEKLFF.